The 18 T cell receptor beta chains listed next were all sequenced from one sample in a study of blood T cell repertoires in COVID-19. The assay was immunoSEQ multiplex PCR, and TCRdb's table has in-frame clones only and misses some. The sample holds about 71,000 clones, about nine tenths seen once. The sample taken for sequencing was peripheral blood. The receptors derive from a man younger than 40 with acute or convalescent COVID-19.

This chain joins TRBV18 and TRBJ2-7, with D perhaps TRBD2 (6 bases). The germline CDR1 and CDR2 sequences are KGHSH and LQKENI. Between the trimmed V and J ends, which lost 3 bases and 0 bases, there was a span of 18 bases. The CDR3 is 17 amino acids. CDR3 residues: CASSPVVGTASSYEQYF. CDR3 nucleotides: TGTGCCAGCTCACCGGTCGTAGGGACTGCCAGCTCCTACGAGCAGTACTTC.

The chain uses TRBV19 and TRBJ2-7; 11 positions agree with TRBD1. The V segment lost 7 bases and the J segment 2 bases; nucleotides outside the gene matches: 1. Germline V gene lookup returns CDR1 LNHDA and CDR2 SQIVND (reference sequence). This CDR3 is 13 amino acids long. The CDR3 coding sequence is TGTGCCAGTAAGGGACAGGGGGCCTACGAGCAGTACTTC. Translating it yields CASKGQGAYEQYF.

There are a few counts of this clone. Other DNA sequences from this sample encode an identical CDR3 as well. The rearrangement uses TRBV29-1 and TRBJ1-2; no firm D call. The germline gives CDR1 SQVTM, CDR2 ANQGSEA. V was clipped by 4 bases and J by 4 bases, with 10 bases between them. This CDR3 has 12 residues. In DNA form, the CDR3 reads TGCAGCGTTGGTGGGCAGCTCTATGGCTACACCTTC. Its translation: CSVGGQLYGYTF.

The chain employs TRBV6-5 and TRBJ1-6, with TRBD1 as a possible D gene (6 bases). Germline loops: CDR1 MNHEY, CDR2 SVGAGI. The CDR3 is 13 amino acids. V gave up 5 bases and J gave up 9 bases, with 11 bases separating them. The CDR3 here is CASSPQGTSPLHF. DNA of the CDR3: TGTGCCAGCAGTCCACAGGGCACTTCACCCCTCCACTTT.

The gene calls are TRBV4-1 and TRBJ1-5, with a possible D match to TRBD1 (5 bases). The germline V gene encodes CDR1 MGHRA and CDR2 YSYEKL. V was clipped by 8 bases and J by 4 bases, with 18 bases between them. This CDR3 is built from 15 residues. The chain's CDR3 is CASRRWTGGNQPQHF. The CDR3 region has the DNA TGCGCCAGCCGCCGCTGGACGGGGGGGAATCAGCCCCAGCATTTT.

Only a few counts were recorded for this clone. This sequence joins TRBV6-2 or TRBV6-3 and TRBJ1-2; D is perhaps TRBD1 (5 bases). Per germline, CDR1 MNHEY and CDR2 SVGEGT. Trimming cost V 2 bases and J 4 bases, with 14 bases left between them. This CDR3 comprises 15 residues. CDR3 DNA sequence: TGTGCCAGCAGTTACCGGCAGGGATCTACCTATGGCTACACCTTC. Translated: CASSYRQGSTYGYTF.

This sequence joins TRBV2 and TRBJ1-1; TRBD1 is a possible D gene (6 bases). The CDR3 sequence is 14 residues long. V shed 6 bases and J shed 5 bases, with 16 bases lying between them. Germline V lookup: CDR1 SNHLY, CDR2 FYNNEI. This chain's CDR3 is CASRYRVGTTEAFF. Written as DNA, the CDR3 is TGTGCCAGCAGGTACAGGGTCGGGACAACTGAAGCTTTCTTT.

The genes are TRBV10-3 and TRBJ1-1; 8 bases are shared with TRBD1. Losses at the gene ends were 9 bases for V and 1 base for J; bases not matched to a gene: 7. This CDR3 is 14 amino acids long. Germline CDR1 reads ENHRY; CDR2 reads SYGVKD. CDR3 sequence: CAIKQGARNTEAFF. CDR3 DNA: TGTGCCATTAAGCAGGGGGCGCGGAACACTGAAGCTTTCTTT.

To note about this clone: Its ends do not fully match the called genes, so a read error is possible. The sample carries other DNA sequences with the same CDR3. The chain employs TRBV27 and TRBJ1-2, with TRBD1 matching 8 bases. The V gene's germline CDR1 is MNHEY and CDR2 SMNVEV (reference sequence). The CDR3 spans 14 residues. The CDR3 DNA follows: TGTGCCAGTAGTTTACAGGGGGAGAGGTATGGCTACACCTTC. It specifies CASSLQGERYGYTF.

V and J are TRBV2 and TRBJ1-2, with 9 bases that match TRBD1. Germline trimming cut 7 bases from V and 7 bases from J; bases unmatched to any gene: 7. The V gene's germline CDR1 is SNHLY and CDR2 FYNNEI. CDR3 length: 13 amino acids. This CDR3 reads CASMGQGFFGYTF. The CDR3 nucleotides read TGTGCCAGCATGGGACAGGGATTTTTTGGCTACACCTTC.

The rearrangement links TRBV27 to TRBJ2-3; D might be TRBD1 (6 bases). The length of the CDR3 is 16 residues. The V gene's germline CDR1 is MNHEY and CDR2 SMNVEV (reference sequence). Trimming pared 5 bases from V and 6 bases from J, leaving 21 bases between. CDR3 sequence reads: CASSQAGTPRRDTQYF. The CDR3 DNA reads TGTGCCAGCAGTCAGGCAGGGACACCAAGGAGGGATACGCAGTATTTT.

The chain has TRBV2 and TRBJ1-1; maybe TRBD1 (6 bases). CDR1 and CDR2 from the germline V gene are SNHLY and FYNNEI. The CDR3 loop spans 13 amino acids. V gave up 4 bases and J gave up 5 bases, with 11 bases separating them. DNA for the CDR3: TGTGCCAGCAGTGTAGAGGGGGGGACTGAAGCTTTCTTT. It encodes CASSVEGGTEAFF. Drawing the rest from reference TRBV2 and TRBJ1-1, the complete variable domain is EPEVTQTPSHQVTQMGQEVILRCVPISNHLYFYWYRQILGQKVEFLVSFYNNEISEKSEIFDDQFSVERPDGSNFTLKIRSTKLEDSAMYFCASSVEGGTEAFFGQGTRLTVV.

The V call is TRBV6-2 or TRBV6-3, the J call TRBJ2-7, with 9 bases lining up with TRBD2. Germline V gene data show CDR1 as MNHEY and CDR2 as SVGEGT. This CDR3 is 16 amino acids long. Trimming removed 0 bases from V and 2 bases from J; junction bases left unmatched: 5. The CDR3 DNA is TGTGCCAGCAGTTACTCAGGTAGCGGGGGAGCCTACGAGCAGTACTTC. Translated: CASSYSGSGGAYEQYF.

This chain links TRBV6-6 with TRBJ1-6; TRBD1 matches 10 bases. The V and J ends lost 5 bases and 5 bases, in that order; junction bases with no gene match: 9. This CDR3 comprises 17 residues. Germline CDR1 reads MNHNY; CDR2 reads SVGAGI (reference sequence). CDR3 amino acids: CASSRDRGYWDNSPLHF. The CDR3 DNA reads TGTGCCAGCAGTCGGGACAGGGGCTATTGGGATAATTCACCCCTCCACTTT.

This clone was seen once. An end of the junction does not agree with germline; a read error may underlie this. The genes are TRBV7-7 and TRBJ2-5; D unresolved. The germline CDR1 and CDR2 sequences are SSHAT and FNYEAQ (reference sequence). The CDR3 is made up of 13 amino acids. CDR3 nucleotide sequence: TGTGCTAGCAGCTTAAGCCGGTGGGAGACCCAGTACTTC. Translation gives CASSLSRWETQYF.

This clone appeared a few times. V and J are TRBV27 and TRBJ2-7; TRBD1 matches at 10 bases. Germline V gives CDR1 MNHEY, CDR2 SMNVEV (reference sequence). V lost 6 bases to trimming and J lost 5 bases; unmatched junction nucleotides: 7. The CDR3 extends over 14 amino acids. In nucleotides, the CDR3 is TGTGCCAGCAGCGACAGGGGGCCCCTTGACGAGCAGTACGTC. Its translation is CASSDRGPLDEQYV.

This CDR3 is CASSPRQGTEQYV. For the CDR3, the DNA is TGTGCCAGCAGCCCTAGACAGGGTACCGAGCAGTACGTC. V gene TRBV7-8 combines with J gene TRBJ2-7; the match to TRBD1 covers 7 bases. In germline, CDR1 is SGHVS, CDR2 FQNEAQ. The CDR3 extends over 13 amino acids. With 5 bases clipped from V and 6 bases from J, the junction kept 7 bases outside the gene matches.

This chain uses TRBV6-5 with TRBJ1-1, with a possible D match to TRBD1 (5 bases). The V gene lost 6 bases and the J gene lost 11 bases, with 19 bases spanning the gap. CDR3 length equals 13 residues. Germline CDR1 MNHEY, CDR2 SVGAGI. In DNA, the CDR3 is TGTGCCAGCAGCCACCCCGAGGGGAGGTGGGCTTTCTTT. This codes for CASSHPEGRWAFF.